The 19 T cell receptor beta chains presented below share a single source sample, sequenced in a study of post-analysis software for immune sequencing data. Study-level results: A handful of TRBV segments were significantly more frequent in patients than in controls. TRBV5-6, TRBV5-1 and TRBV20-1 were among these segments.

Included in the TCR beta cDNA libraries were unique molecular identifiers. In TCRdb, the PCR reads were re-called with MiXCR into one record per CDR3 protein. The sample lists about 680,000 distinct CDR3 sequences, more than 50% occurring once. Their cognate antigens are unknown. What was sequenced was blood. These TCRs come from a girl aged 2-10 years with multiple sclerosis.

The rearrangement uses TRBV10-2 and TRBJ1-2; the D gene is possibly TRBD1 (6 bases). There are 14 residues in the CDR3. The germline V and J ends were trimmed by 4 bases and 3 bases, with 12 bases remaining between them. Germline values: CDR1 WSHSY, CDR2 SAAADI. CDR3 DNA: TGCGCCAGCAGTGTAGACAGGAAAGACTATGGCTACACCTTC. Its translation is CASSVDRKDYGYTF.

Concerning this clonotype: One end of the junction varies from germline; a read error may be responsible. The rearrangement joins TRBV5-1 to TRBJ2-7, with 8 bases identical to TRBD2. The germline V gene has CDR1 SGHRS and CDR2 YFSETQ. There are 15 residues in the CDR3. For the CDR3, the DNA is TGCGCTAGCAGCTTGGTATTAGCGGGAAGGTACGAGCAGTACTTC. As protein: CASSLVLAGRYEQYF.

The chain carries TRBV5-8 and TRBJ2-7, with a possible D match to TRBD1 (5 bases). V was shortened by 0 bases and J by 6 bases, with 13 bases between the two germline ends. The germline V gene has CDR1 SGHTS and CDR2 YDEGEE. This CDR3 has 14 residues. CDR3 region: CASSLDLQGAEQYF. The CDR3 bases are TGTGCCAGCAGCTTGGATTTGCAGGGCGCCGAGCAGTACTTC.

CDR3 coding DNA: TGTGCCAGCAGCTCCTCAGGGTTTTGGGAGTCCGGCTACACCTTC. Residues: CASSSSGFWESGYTF. The gene calls are TRBV11-2 and TRBJ1-2; tentative D call: TRBD1 (5 bases). Per germline, CDR1 SGHAT and CDR2 FQNNGV. This CDR3 is built from 15 residues. V was trimmed by 4 bases and J by 8 bases, leaving 20 bases between them.

The chain recombines TRBV5-4 with TRBJ1-2, with D unclear. V was pared by 4 bases and J by 3 bases, with 7 bases between. Germline assignment: CDR1 SGHNT and CDR2 YYREEE (reference sequence). The CDR3 spans 12 residues. CDR3 amino acids: CASSADDYGYTF. Written as DNA, the CDR3 is TGTGCCAGCAGCGCTGACGACTATGGCTACACCTTC.

The chain has TRBV3-1 and TRBJ2-1; tentatively, D is TRBD2 (6 bases). CDR3 length equals 15 residues. The V gene's germline CDR1 is LGHDT and CDR2 YNNKEL (reference sequence). V was clipped by 3 bases and J by 1 base, with 10 bases between them. The CDR3 coding sequence is TGTGCCAGCAGCCACAACGGAGGGTCCTACAATGAGCAGTTCTTC. This encodes CASSHNGGSYNEQFF.

The chain recombines TRBV4-1 with TRBJ2-1; D may be TRBD2 (6 bases). V was shortened by 5 bases and J by 0 bases, with 14 bases between the two germline ends. From germline, CDR1 is MGHRA and CDR2 YSYEKL. This CDR3 region has 16 residues. The CDR3 DNA is TGCGCCAGCAGCGCCTCGAGCGGGTCCTCCTACAATGAGCAGTTCTTC. It encodes CASSASSGSSYNEQFF.

The J gene is TRBJ1-2, the V gene TRBV10-3; 8 bases are shared with TRBD1. The CDR3 extends over 17 amino acids. From germline, CDR1 is ENHRY and CDR2 SYGVKD. Germline trimming cut 5 bases from V and 0 bases from J; bases unmatched to any gene: 11. CDR3 sequence: CAISLPRGQGSNYGYTF. CDR3 coding DNA: TGTGCCATCAGTCTACCCAGAGGACAGGGATCTAACTATGGCTACACCTTC.

This chain connects TRBV29-1 to TRBJ1-1, with D unclear. V lost 6 bases to trimming and J lost 4 bases, with 15 bases between them. The germline gives CDR1 SQVTM, CDR2 ANQGSEA. The CDR3 totals 13 residues. Here the CDR3 reads CSVTVPGVTEAFF. CDR3 DNA: TGCAGCGTAACAGTCCCTGGGGTCACTGAAGCTTTCTTT.

The chain joins TRBV7-2 to TRBJ2-4; perhaps TRBD2 as D (6 bases). Trimming took 5 bases from V and 4 from J, leaving 12 bases between them. Germline assignment: CDR1 SGHTA and CDR2 FQGNSA. The CDR3 has 14 amino acids. This CDR3 is CASSPPSVKNIQYF. The CDR3 nucleotides read TGTGCCAGCAGCCCTCCTAGCGTTAAAAACATTCAGTACTTC.

The J gene is TRBJ2-3, the V gene TRBV6-6; TRBD1 matches 9 bases. This CDR3 region has 15 residues. Germline assignment: CDR1 MNHNY and CDR2 SVGAGI (reference sequence). V lost 6 bases, J lost 3 bases, and 7 bases stayed unmatched. The CDR3 loop is CASSWDRAETDTQYF. The CDR3, as DNA: TGTGCCAGCAGCTGGGACAGGGCAGAGACAGATACGCAGTATTTT.

The V gene is TRBV5-1, the J gene TRBJ2-3, with TRBD1 matching 7 bases. Losses at the gene ends were 5 bases for V and 0 bases for J; bases not matched to a gene: 6. The CDR3 consists of 15 residues. Germline V gene sequence: CDR1 SGHRS, CDR2 YFSETQ. CDR3: CASRSGQASTDTQYF. The CDR3 coding sequence is TGCGCCAGCAGATCCGGACAGGCTAGCACAGATACGCAGTATTTT.

This chain links TRBV10-3 with TRBJ1-6, with 8 bases lining up with TRBD1. The CDR3 totals 12 residues. V lost 6 bases to trimming and J lost 8 bases; unmatched junction nucleotides: 0. The germline V gene encodes CDR1 ENHRY and CDR2 SYGVKD. This CDR3 reads CAIRTGDSPLHF. The CDR3 nucleotides read TGTGCCATCAGGACAGGGGATTCACCCCTCCACTTT.

The rearrangement links TRBV7-9 to TRBJ2-3; a weak D match, TRBD2 (6 bases). The CDR3 sequence is 15 residues long. V was trimmed by 8 bases and J by 6 bases, leaving 21 bases between them. In germline, CDR1 is SEHNR, CDR2 FQNEAQ (reference sequence). The CDR3 nucleotides read TGTGCCAGCTTGCGGCTAACGGGAGTGAGGGATACGCAGTATTTT. This gives the protein CASLRLTGVRDTQYF.

J is TRBJ2-5 and V is TRBV27, with TRBD2 identical over 11 bases. The CDR3 length is 16 residues. Germline CDR1 and CDR2: MNHEY and SMNVEV (reference sequence). The CDR3 loop reads CAQKGASGGPQETQYF. In DNA, the CDR3 is TGTGCTCAAAAAGGGGCTAGCGGGGGGCCACAAGAGACCCAGTACTTC.

The V and J genes are TRBV12-3 or TRBV12-4 and TRBJ1-2; D is possibly TRBD1 (5 bases). The CDR3 totals 12 residues. Trimming stripped 6 bases from V and 3 bases from J, with 8 bases between. In DNA form, the CDR3 reads TGTGCCAGCAGGGGACGGCACTATGGCTACACCTTC. This gives the protein CASRGRHYGYTF.

This clonotype was counted a single time. The chain has TRBV5-1 and TRBJ2-1, with 8 bases fitting TRBD2. CDR1 and CDR2 (germline): SGHRS, YFSETQ. This CDR3 region has 14 residues. V lost 4 bases to trimming and J lost 6 bases; unmatched junction nucleotides: 6. The CDR3 nucleotides are TGCGCCAGCAGCATTAGCGGGGCCGGCAATGAGCAGTTCTTC. Its protein is CASSISGAGNEQFF.

This clonotype has more than one count but fewer than ten. V gene TRBV12-3 or TRBV12-4 combines with J gene TRBJ1-2; TRBD1 is a possible D gene (5 bases). This CDR3 contains 14 residues. Trimming left V 6 bases short and J 6 bases short, with 17 bases between. The CDR3, as DNA: TGTGCCAGCAGCCCGGGGGAGGGATTTCATGGCTACACCTTC. Translated: CASSPGEGFHGYTF.

This chain links TRBV11-2 with TRBJ2-7, with a tentative D call TRBD2 (6 bases). CDR1 SGHAT and CDR2 FQNNGV come from the germline V gene. Deletions cut 6 bases from V and 0 bases from J, with 15 bases between. The CDR3 is 15 amino acids. This chain's CDR3 is CASSPDVGGSYEQYF. CDR3 nucleotide sequence: TGTGCCAGCAGTCCAGACGTCGGGGGCTCCTACGAGCAGTACTTC.